A single sample is the source of the 6 T cell receptor beta chains below, sequenced in a study of radiation and T cells in renal cell carcinoma. Time point reported: baseline pretreatment blood. Stated treatment: 15 Gy SBRT to primary tumor, nephrectomy 4 weeks later. The protocol was immunoSEQ multiplex PCR, while the TCRdb copy is restricted to in-frame clones and leaves out a portion. The profile shows tens of thousands of clones, 82% of them singletons. This specimen consisted of blood, obtained from a patient whose treatment included radiotherapy and nephrectomy. Source of these receptors: a man between 60 and 75 years old with renal cell carcinoma.

This clone was recorded once. The chain couples TRBV4-1 to TRBJ2-5, with 8 positions matching TRBD1. Unmatched junction bases numbered 9, after V lost 1 base and J lost 5 bases. This CDR3 region has 16 residues. Per the germline V gene, CDR1 is MGHRA and CDR2 is YSYEKL. CDR3 in amino acids: CASSQGGRGRWETQYF. The CDR3, as DNA: TGCGCCAGCAGCCAAGGGGGCAGGGGGCGGTGGGAGACCCAGTACTTC.

This clone was recorded once. This chain links TRBV28 with TRBJ2-7; perhaps TRBD1 as D (6 bases). V lost 5 bases and J lost 4, with 15 bases in between. Germline V lookup: CDR1 MDHEN, CDR2 SYDVKM. The CDR3 sequence is 14 residues long. The CDR3 DNA reads as TGTGCCAGCAGTCCAGACAGGAACCTATACGAGCAGTACTTC. Protein product: CASSPDRNLYEQYF.

This clone was detected a few times. The V gene is TRBV7-2, the J gene TRBJ1-4; no reliable D call. This CDR3 contains 15 residues. Germline assignment: CDR1 SGHTA and CDR2 FQGNSA. The V end lost 5 bases, the J end lost 0 bases, and 10 bases lay between the germline ends. CDR3 nucleotides: TGTGCCAGCAGCCCCGGGTCGACAACTAATGAAAAACTGTTTTTT. This gives the protein CASSPGSTTNEKLFF. The variable domain in full, with the rest retrieved from reference TRBV7-2 and TRBJ1-4, is GAGVSQSPSNKVTEKGKDVELRCDPISGHTALYWYRQSLGQGLEFLIYFQGNSAPDKSGLPSDRFSAERTGGSVSTLTIQRTQQEDSAVYLCASSPGSTTNEKLFFGSGTQLSVL.

V is TRBV5-8 and J is TRBJ2-7, with TRBD1 as a possible D gene (6 bases). V was clipped by 3 bases and J by 4 bases, with 14 bases between them. The CDR3 consists of 14 residues. Germline CDR1 SGHTS, CDR2 YDEGEE. CDR3 protein: CASSWKDRFYEQYF. The CDR3 DNA reads as TGTGCCAGCAGCTGGAAGGACAGATTTTACGAGCAGTACTTC. The whole variable domain, filled in from reference TRBV5-8 and TRBJ2-7, reads EAGVTQSPTHLIKTRGQQATLRCSPISGHTSVYWYQQALGLGLQFLLWYDEGEERNRGNFPPRFSGRQFPNYSSELNVNALELEDSALYLCASSWKDRFYEQYFGPGTRLTVT.

The rearrangement links TRBV7-2 to TRBJ2-1; 10 bases match TRBD2. From germline, CDR1 is SGHTA and CDR2 FQGNSA. The length of the CDR3 is 15 residues. V was pared by 2 bases and J by 7 bases, with 5 bases of the junction left unmatched. The CDR3 region is CASSLLAGAGNEQFF. CDR3 bases: TGTGCCAGCAGCTTACTAGCGGGAGCTGGAAATGAGCAGTTCTTC. Full variable domain (missing parts from reference TRBV7-2 and TRBJ2-1): GAGVSQSPSNKVTEKGKDVELRCDPISGHTALYWYRQSLGQGLEFLIYFQGNSAPDKSGLPSDRFSAERTGGSVSTLTIQRTQQEDSAVYLCASSLLAGAGNEQFFGPGTRLTVL.

The genes are TRBV5-4 and TRBJ2-1; no firm D call. The CDR3 runs to 12 residues. Trimming removed 2 bases from V and 7 bases from J, with 7 bases in between. In germline, CDR1 is SGHNT, CDR2 YYREEE (reference sequence). CDR3 amino acids: CASSFGVNEQFF. CDR3 in DNA: TGTGCCAGCAGCTTCGGAGTGAATGAGCAGTTCTTC.